This T cell receptor (beta chain) was documented in a study of blood T cell repertoires in COVID-19. Study-wide context: The United States, Italy and Spain supplied acute and convalescent COVID-19 samples. T cells, B-cell-depleted T cells, or PBMCs supplied cDNA or gDNA.

This CDR3 spans 14 amino acids. V shed 5 bases, J shed 2 bases, and the junction held 6 bases outside the gene matches. Germline CDR1 MDHEN, CDR2 SYDVKM. In the authors' methods: The assay estimated nucleated cells by amplifying reference gene primers. Assay used: immunoSEQ multiplex PCR; TCRdb lists only in-frame clones, some missing. The V and J calls and clone size were taken over from that table, and D and trimming were inferred from the DNA. The data contain some 94,000 clones, 87% of them singletons. Sequencing was carried out using peripheral blood. This clonotype originated in a human donor in a cohort sampled during active COVID-19. The V call is TRBV28, the J call TRBJ2-7, with 7 bases aligning to TRBD2. The CDR3 loop reads CASSLIAGPYEQYF. CDR3 nucleotide sequence: TGTGCCAGCAGTCTAATAGCGGGTCCCTACGAGCAGTACTTC.